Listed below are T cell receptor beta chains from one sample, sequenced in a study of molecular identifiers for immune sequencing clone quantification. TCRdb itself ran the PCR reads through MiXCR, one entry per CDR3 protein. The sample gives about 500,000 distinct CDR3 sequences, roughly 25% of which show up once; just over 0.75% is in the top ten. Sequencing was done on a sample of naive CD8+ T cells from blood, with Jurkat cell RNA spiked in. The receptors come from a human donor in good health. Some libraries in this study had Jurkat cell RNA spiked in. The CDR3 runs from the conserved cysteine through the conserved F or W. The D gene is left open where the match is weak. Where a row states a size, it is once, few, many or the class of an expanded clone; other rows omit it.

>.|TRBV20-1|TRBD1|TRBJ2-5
CSARTGLQETQYF
TGCAGTGCTAGGACAGGGCTCCAAGAGACCCAGTACTTC
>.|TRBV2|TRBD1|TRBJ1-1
CASSFTDRGPEAFF
TGTGCCAGCAGTTTCACAGACAGGGGGCCAGAAGCTTTCTTT
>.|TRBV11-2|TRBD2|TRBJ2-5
CASSTTAGGYYPQYF
TGTGCCAGCAGCACTACAGCGGGGGGTTATTACCCCCAGTACTTC
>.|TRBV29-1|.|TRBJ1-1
CSVARDVLNTEAFF
TGCAGCGTGGCGAGGGACGTCCTGAACACTGAAGCTTTCTTT
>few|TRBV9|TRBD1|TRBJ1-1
CASSVGAGGVIKDTEAFF
TGTGCCAGCAGCGTAGGGGCAGGGGGCGTAATCAAGGACACTGAAGCTTTCTTT
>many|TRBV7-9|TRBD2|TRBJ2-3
CASSLELAGADTQYF
TGTGCCAGCAGCTTAGAACTAGCGGGAGCAGATACGCAGTATTTT
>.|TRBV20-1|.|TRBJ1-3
CSALTQGLTSGNTIYF
TGCAGTGCTCTAACCCAGGGCCTGACCTCTGGAAACACCATATATTTT
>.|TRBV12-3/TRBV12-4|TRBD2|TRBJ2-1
CACSFSLGLAGVGANEQFF
TGTGCCTGCAGTTTTAGTCTGGGACTAGCGGGAGTGGGTGCGAATGAGCAGTTCTTC
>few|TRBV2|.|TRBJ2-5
CASSIAQGGVQETQYF
TGTGCCAGCAGCATCGCGCAGGGGGGGGTCCAAGAGACCCAGTACTTC
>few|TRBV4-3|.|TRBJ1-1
CASSQDWGSVGAEAFF
TGCGCCAGCAGCCAAGATTGGGGATCGGTAGGCGCTGAAGCTTTCTTT
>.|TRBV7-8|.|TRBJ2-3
CASSLATGSDTQYF
TGTGCCAGCAGCTTAGCCACAGGGTCAGATACGCAGTATTTT
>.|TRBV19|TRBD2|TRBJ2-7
CASSIFGLAEQYF
TGTGCCAGTAGTATATTCGGACTAGCCGAGCAGTACTTC
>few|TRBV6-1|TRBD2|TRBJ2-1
CATYSGRAGNEQFF
TGTGCCACCTATAGCGGGAGAGCGGGGAATGAGCAGTTCTTC
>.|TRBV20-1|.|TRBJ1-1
CSAATLNTEAFF
TGCAGTGCTGCGACGTTGAACACTGAAGCTTTCTTT
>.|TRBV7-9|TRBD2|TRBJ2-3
CASSPPASGGPDTQYF
TGTGCCAGCAGCCCCCCGGCTAGCGGCGGGCCAGATACGCAGTATTTT
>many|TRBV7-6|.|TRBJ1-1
CASSFGGGAEAFF
TGTGCCAGCAGCTTTGGAGGGGGGGCTGAAGCTTTCTTT
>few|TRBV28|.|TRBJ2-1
CASSSGSRNEQFF
TGTGCCAGCAGTTCGGGGAGCCGAAATGAGCAGTTCTTC
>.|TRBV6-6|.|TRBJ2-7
CASTLDGLGEQYF
TGTGCCAGCACTTTGGACGGGTTGGGGGAGCAGTACTTC
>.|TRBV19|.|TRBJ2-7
CASSIMWGGPSYEQYF
TGTGCCAGTAGTATTATGTGGGGCGGCCCCTCCTACGAGCAGTACTTC
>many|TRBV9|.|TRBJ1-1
CASSPVPDTEAFF
TGTGCCAGCAGCCCCGTACCTGACACTGAAGCTTTCTTT
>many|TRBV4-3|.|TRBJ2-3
CASSPTDALADTQYF
TGCGCCAGCAGCCCCACAGACGCACTAGCAGATACGCAGTATTTT
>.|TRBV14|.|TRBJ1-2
CASSQERGTYGYTF
TGTGCCAGCAGCCAAGAGCGGGGGACCTATGGCTACACCTTC
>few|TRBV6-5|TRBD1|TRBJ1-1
CASSYYGQGRTEAFF
TGTGCCAGCAGTTACTATGGACAGGGTCGGACTGAAGCTTTCTTT
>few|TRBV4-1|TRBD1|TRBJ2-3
CASSQEGTGKMSTDTQYF
TGCGCCAGCAGCCAAGAGGGGACAGGGAAGATGAGCACAGATACGCAGTATTTT
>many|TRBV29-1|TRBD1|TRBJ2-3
CSVDYGTGDTDTQYF
TGCAGCGTTGATTATGGGACAGGGGACACAGATACGCAGTATTTT
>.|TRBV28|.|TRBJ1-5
CASSSRGPQVEPQHF
TGTGCCAGCAGCTCGCGGGGCCCGCAAGTTGAGCCCCAGCATTTT
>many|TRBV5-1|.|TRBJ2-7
CASSPGQRYEQYF
TGCGCCAGCAGCCCCGGACAGAGATACGAGCAGTACTTC
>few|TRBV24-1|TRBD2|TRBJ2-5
CATSSGGSQETQYF
TGTGCCACCAGCAGCGGGGGGAGCCAAGAGACCCAGTACTTC
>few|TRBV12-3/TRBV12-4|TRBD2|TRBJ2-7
CASSSSPDSGSHYEQYF
TGTGCCAGCAGCTCTTCCCCAGATAGCGGGAGTCACTACGAGCAGTACTTC
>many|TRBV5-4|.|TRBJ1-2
CASSTAGRVDGYTF
TGTGCCAGCAGCACCGCAGGCAGGGTCGATGGCTACACCTTC
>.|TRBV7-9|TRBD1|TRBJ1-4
CASSYEQGASNEKLFF
TGTGCCAGCAGCTACGAACAGGGGGCGAGTAATGAAAAACTGTTTTTT
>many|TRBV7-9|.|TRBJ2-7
CASSLAQGGVKEQYF
TGTGCCAGCAGCTTAGCGCAGGGGGGAGTGAAGGAGCAGTACTTC
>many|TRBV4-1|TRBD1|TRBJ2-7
CASSQGGQGSYEQYF
TGCGCCAGCAGCCAAGGAGGACAGGGGAGCTACGAGCAGTACTTC
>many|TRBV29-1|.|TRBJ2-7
CSARTGAYEQYF
TGCAGCGCACGGACGGGTGCCTACGAGCAGTACTTC
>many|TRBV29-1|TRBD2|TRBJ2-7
CSVLTGGNGAEQYF
TGCAGCGTTCTCACGGGGGGGAACGGTGCCGAGCAGTACTTC
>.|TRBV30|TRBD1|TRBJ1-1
CAWSLTGATEAFF
TGTGCCTGGAGTCTGACAGGGGCCACTGAAGCTTTCTTT
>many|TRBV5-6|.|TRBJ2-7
CASSLVRAAYEQYF
TGTGCCAGCAGCTTGGTCCGCGCGGCCTACGAGCAGTACTTC
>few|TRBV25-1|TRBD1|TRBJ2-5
CASSDGRGPQETQYF
TGTGCCAGCAGTGATGGCAGGGGGCCCCAAGAGACCCAGTACTTC
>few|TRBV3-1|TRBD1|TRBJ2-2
CASSPTGGGFTGELFF
TGTGCCAGCAGTCCTACAGGGGGTGGGTTCACCGGGGAGCTGTTTTTT
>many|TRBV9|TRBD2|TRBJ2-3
CASSEGRTSGTSTDTQYF
TGTGCCAGCAGCGAGGGCAGGACTAGCGGGACTAGCACAGATACGCAGTATTTT
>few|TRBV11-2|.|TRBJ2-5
CASSLDTTLPQETQYF
TGTGCCAGCAGCTTAGACACTACCTTACCCCAAGAGACCCAGTACTTC
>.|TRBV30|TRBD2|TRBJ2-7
CAWSERLAGRTEQYF
TGTGCCTGGAGTGAACGACTAGCGGGAAGGACCGAGCAGTACTTC
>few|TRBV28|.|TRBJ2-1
CASTPWRGGEQFF
TGTGCCAGCACCCCGTGGAGAGGGGGTGAGCAGTTCTTC
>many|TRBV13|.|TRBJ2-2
CASSQRLESAGELFF
TGTGCCAGCAGTCAACGACTAGAATCCGCCGGGGAGCTGTTTTTT
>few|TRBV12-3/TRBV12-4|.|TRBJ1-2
CASSLGREGYTF
TGTGCCAGCAGTTTAGGCAGGGAGGGCTACACCTTC
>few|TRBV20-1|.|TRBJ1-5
CSAGDTYSNQPQHF
TGCAGTGCTGGAGACACATATAGCAATCAGCCCCAGCATTTT
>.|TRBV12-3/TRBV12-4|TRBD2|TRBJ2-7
CASSSPSGGRDEQYF
TGTGCCAGCAGTTCGCCTAGCGGGGGGCGGGACGAGCAGTACTTC
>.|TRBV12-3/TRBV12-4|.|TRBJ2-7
CASSLRESYEQYF
TGTGCCAGCAGTTTACGGGAGAGCTACGAGCAGTACTTC
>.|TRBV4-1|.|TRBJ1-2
CASSQDSGFYGYTF
TGCGCCAGCAGCCAAGATTCCGGATTCTATGGCTACACCTTC
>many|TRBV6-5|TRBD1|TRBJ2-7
CASRPGQGTYEQYF
TGTGCCAGCAGACCGGGACAGGGGACCTACGAGCAGTACTTC
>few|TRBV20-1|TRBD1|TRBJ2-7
CSANPTGNSYEQYF
TGCAGTGCTAACCCGACAGGGAATAGTTACGAGCAGTACTTC
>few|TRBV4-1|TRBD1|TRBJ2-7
CASSQERPGQGTYEQYF
TGCGCCAGCAGCCAAGAACGCCCGGGACAGGGGACCTACGAGCAGTACTTC
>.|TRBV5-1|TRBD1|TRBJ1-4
CASSDTGQGAVNEKLFF
TGCGCCAGCAGCGACACCGGACAGGGGGCAGTTAATGAAAAACTGTTTTTT
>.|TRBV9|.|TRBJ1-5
CASSATDSSQPQHF
TGTGCCAGCAGCGCGACAGATAGCAGTCAGCCCCAGCATTTT
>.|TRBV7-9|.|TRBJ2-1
CASSLERLEEQFF
TGTGCCAGCAGCTTAGAACGACTCGAGGAGCAGTTCTTC
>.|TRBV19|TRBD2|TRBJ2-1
CASKMYGAGDSYNEQFF
TGTGCCAGTAAAATGTACGGTGCGGGGGACTCCTACAATGAGCAGTTCTTC
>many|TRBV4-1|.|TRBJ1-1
CASSLDRTEAFF
TGCGCCAGCAGCCTGGACAGAACTGAAGCTTTCTTT